This TCR beta chain was sequenced during a study of T cells expressing NK-cell markers. This CDR3 comprises 12 residues. Germline V lookup: CDR1 MNHEY, CDR2 SVGAGI. TCRdb reworked the 5' RACE reads into one entry per CDR3 protein, no DNA. The table lists 120,000 to 150,000 distinct CDR3 sequences. The chain carries TRBV6-5 and TRBJ2-1; the TCRdb D gene call, TRBD2, has no DNA to confirm it. Sequencing was done on a sample of blood T cells: a sorted CD56 or NKG2C T cell subset, CD4+ or CD8+ T cells, or bulk PBMC T cells (not recorded which). The sequence came from a man in his late teens or twenties in good health. The CDR3 loop reads CASKGTQNEQFF.